Here is one T cell receptor (beta chain) with its context. Its matching antigen is unknown. The data were taken from a study of OX40 agonist ivuxolimab in advanced cancers. On the study more broadly: Recorded diagnoses for dose-escalation patients were hepatocellular carcinoma, melanoma, renal cell or head and neck cancer.

Notes on the study in general: Relatively little clonal expansion, among the lowest observed, appeared in partial responders at 0.1-3.0 mg/kg.

Some clones are missing from TCRdb's copy, which holds only in-frame ones; the method was immunoSEQ multiplex PCR. In the table there are 50,000 to 60,000 clones, 80% to 90% of which are singletons. Germline values: CDR1 MNHGY, CDR2 SVAAGI. The length of the CDR3 is 14 residues. V was clipped by 4 bases and J by 3 bases, with 12 bases between them. The V gene is TRBV6-9, the J gene TRBJ1-2, with D possibly TRBD1 on 5 matching bases. The receptor comes from an adult with an advanced solid tumor such as melanoma, head and neck, liver or kidney cancer. Specimen: CD4+ or CD8+ T cells sorted from blood, collected in a trial of the OX40 agonist ivuxolimab. Here the CDR3 reads CASSFTGGDYGYTF. DNA for the CDR3: TGTGCCAGCAGTTTCACGGGAGGGGACTATGGCTACACCTTC.